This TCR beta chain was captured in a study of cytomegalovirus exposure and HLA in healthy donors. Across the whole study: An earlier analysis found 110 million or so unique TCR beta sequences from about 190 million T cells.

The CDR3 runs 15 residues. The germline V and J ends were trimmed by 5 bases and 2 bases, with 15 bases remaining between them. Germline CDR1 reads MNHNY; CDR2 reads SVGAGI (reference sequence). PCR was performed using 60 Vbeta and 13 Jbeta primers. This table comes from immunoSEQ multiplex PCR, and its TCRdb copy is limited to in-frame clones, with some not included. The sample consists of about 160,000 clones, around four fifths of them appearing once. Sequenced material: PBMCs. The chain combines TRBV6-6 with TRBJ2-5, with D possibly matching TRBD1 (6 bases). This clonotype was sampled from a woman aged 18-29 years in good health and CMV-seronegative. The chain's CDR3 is CASSTGWTAQETQYF. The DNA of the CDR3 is TGTGCCAGCAGTACGGGGTGGACAGCGCAAGAGACCCAGTACTTC.